The 19 T cell receptor beta chains in this list originate from one sample, sequenced in a study of PD-1 blockade in classical Hodgkin lymphoma. Described time point: cycle 4 day 1 (C4D1), after more than five weeks of nivolumab. Brentuximab vedotin exposure varied among the patients, all of whom had relapsed after autologous stem cell transplantation. Sequencing was performed with immunoSEQ multiplex PCR; in TCRdb, only in-frame clones are kept and a portion is missing. This sample has more than 90,000 clones, with roughly 78% found just once. The sequenced sample was peripheral blood mononuclear cells (PBMCs), obtained before the fourth cycle of nivolumab. The receptors were sampled from a human donor with classical Hodgkin lymphoma.

This clone was counted a few times. V is TRBV5-6 and J is TRBJ2-3; D possibly uses TRBD1 or TRBD2 (5 bases each). V lost 3 bases, J lost 9 bases, and 17 bases lay in between. The CDR3 spans 14 residues. Germline values: CDR1 SGHDT, CDR2 YYEEEE. The CDR3 here is CASSSGGGIGTQYF. In DNA form, the CDR3 reads TGTGCCAGCAGCTCTGGGGGTGGTATTGGGACGCAGTATTTT.

This clone has a handful of counts. This chain uses TRBV23-1 with TRBJ2-7, with a weak D call TRBD1 (7 bases). Being an ORF, TRBV23-1 has a function that is uncertain. Trimming cost V 8 bases and J 4 bases, with 18 bases left between them. This CDR3 contains 14 residues. The CDR3 nucleotides read TGCGCCAGCGGTGAGGAGGGGGCATTATACGAGCAGTACTTC. Protein: CASGEEGALYEQYF.

The chain couples TRBV6-5 to TRBJ1-3, with 7 bases matching TRBD1. With 5 bases clipped from V and 2 bases from J, the junction kept 6 bases outside the gene matches. The CDR3 loop spans 15 amino acids. CDR1 is MNHEY, CDR2 SVGAGI, per germline. The CDR3 sequence: CASSRQGLAGNTIYF. As DNA, the CDR3 is TGTGCCAGCAGTAGACAGGGTTTGGCTGGAAACACCATATATTTT.

The chain recombines TRBV4-1 with TRBJ2-1, with 9 bases fitting TRBD1. V dropped 3 bases and J dropped 5; count of bases not matched to a gene: 8. Germline CDR1 and CDR2: MGHRA and YSYEKL. The CDR3 is 16 amino acids. In DNA form, the CDR3 reads TGCGCCAGCAGCCACCCCGGGACAGGGTCTAACAATGAGCAGTTCTTC. Amino acid sequence: CASSHPGTGSNNEQFF.

The chain recombines TRBV6-5 with TRBJ2-3; no clear D. Trimming pared 3 bases from V and 1 base from J, leaving 5 bases between. The germline V gene has CDR1 MNHEY and CDR2 SVGAGI. This CDR3 has 13 residues. The CDR3 sequence is CASSYQGTDTQYF. The CDR3 coding sequence is TGTGCCAGCAGTTATCAGGGCACAGATACGCAGTATTTT.

This chain joins TRBV5-4 and TRBJ1-2; D is undetermined. This CDR3 is 13 amino acids long. Germline V gene lookup returns CDR1 SGHNT and CDR2 YYREEE (reference sequence). V dropped 1 base and J dropped 6 bases, with 10 bases sitting between them. DNA of the CDR3: TGTGCCAGCAGCTTGCTTCCGCTGGATGGCTACACCTTC. It specifies CASSLLPLDGYTF.

This clone came up a few times. The rearrangement uses TRBV12-5 and TRBJ1-2, with no clear D. The CDR3 is made up of 12 amino acids. V was shortened by 6 bases and J by 8 bases, with 13 bases between the two germline ends. The germline gives CDR1 LGHNT, CDR2 FRNRAP. DNA of the CDR3: TGTGCTAGTGGCCGAAACCCCGAGGGCTACACCTTC. This gives the protein CASGRNPEGYTF.

This clone was observed at least ten times. The chain uses TRBV5-1 and TRBJ2-7; D possibly corresponds to TRBD1 (6 bases). Germline V gene data show CDR1 as SGHRS and CDR2 as YFSETQ. This CDR3 is built from 15 residues. The germline V and J ends were trimmed by 3 bases and 1 base, with 14 bases remaining between them. The CDR3 protein is CASSWGRANSYEQYF. The CDR3 nucleotides are TGCGCCAGCAGCTGGGGGCGAGCAAATTCCTACGAGCAGTACTTC. Variable domain in full (rest from reference TRBV5-1 and TRBJ2-7): KAGVTQTPRYLIKTRGQQVTLSCSPISGHRSVSWYQQTPGQGLQFLFEYFSETQRNKGNFPGRFSGRQFSNSRSEMNVSTLELGDSALYLCASSWGRANSYEQYFGPGTRLTVT.

The rearrangement links TRBV7-2 to TRBJ2-7, with TRBD2 matching over 9 bases. CDR3 length equals 15 residues. Germline CDR1 and CDR2: SGHTA and FQGNSA. With V trimmed by 5 bases and J by 4 bases, 9 bases remained unmatched. This chain's CDR3 is CASSPPTSGWYEQYF. DNA of the CDR3: TGTGCCAGCAGCCCCCCGACTAGCGGATGGTACGAGCAGTACTTC.

V usage is TRBV10-3 and J usage is TRBJ2-7; tentatively, D is TRBD1 (6 bases). Trimming stripped 0 bases from V and 4 bases from J, with 7 bases between. CDR1 is ENHRY and CDR2 is SYGVKD in the germline V gene. The CDR3 is 13 residues long. The CDR3 region is CAISESGGYEQYF. The CDR3 region has the DNA TGTGCCATCAGTGAGTCAGGGGGTTACGAGCAGTACTTC.

This clone was found a few times. This chain connects TRBV7-2 to TRBJ2-7, with D perhaps matching TRBD2 (6 bases). V was trimmed by 1 base and J by 7 bases, leaving 14 bases between them. Looked up from germline, CDR1 is SGHTA and CDR2 is FQGNSA. This CDR3 has 14 amino acids. CDR3 amino acids: CASSLVEGVGEQYF. The CDR3 DNA reads as TGTGCCAGCAGCTTAGTGGAGGGAGTCGGAGAGCAGTACTTC.

The chain couples TRBV30 to TRBJ2-3, with D perhaps TRBD1 (5 bases). With 1 base removed from V and 0 bases from J, the gap between germline ends came to 11 bases. This CDR3 is 15 amino acids long. CDR1 is GTSNPN, CDR2 SVGIG, per germline (reference sequence). In DNA form, the CDR3 reads TGTGCCTGGAGTGGGGGCGCGGTTAGCACAGATACGCAGTATTTT. This encodes CAWSGGAVSTDTQYF.

The V and J genes are TRBV2 and TRBJ2-2, with 9 bases identical to TRBD1. This CDR3 has 17 residues. V shed 1 base and J 2 bases; nucleotides not matched to a gene: 5. CDR1 is SNHLY, CDR2 FYNNEI, per germline. The CDR3 region is CASSEEQGALNTGELFF. As DNA, the CDR3 is TGTGCCAGCAGTGAAGAACAGGGGGCCCTTAACACCGGGGAGCTGTTTTTT.

This chain links TRBV18 with TRBJ2-7, with 9 bases identical to TRBD1. V dropped 5 bases and J dropped 3; count of bases not matched to a gene: 11. Germline CDR1 is KGHSH and CDR2 is LQKENI. This CDR3 has 16 residues. The CDR3 DNA sequence: TGTGCCAGCTCAGACAGTTTGACAGGGGGGGACTACGAGCAGTACTTC. As protein: CASSDSLTGGDYEQYF.

The chain recombines TRBV27 with TRBJ1-6; a possible D gene is TRBD1 (5 bases). CDR3 length: 17 amino acids. V was cut by 6 bases and J by 5 bases, with 20 bases left in between. Germline lookup yields CDR1 MNHEY and CDR2 SMNVEV (reference sequence). The chain's CDR3 is CASSPGGAEGNNSPLHF. In DNA form, the CDR3 reads TGTGCCAGCAGCCCTGGAGGGGCCGAGGGGAATAATTCACCCCTCCACTTT.

CDR3 protein: CASSLEAGQQETQYF. The CDR3 DNA follows: TGTGCCAGCAGCTTAGAGGCGGGGCAGCAAGAGACCCAGTACTTC. V is TRBV7-2 and J is TRBJ2-5, with D perhaps TRBD2 (6 bases). Germline-derived CDR1 and CDR2 are SGHTA and FQGNSA. V lost 1 base, J lost 2 bases, and 11 bases lay in between. The CDR3 loop spans 15 amino acids.

As regards this clone: Sequence at one end of the junction differs from germline and may be a read error. This chain links TRBV20-1 with TRBJ2-3, with a weak D call TRBD2 (5 bases). Germline assignment: CDR1 DFQATT and CDR2 SNEGSKA (reference sequence). The CDR3 is made up of 11 amino acids. The CDR3 DNA reads as TGCAGTGCTAGTTCTCGGGATACTCAGTATTTT. Protein: CSASSRDTQYF.

This clone showed up just a few times. This chain connects TRBV27 to TRBJ2-2, with TRBD1 identical over 9 bases. J gave up 3 bases and V 4 bases, and 9 bases lay outside the gene matches. Germline CDR1 MNHEY, CDR2 SMNVEV (reference sequence). The CDR3 extends over 17 amino acids. The CDR3 region is CASSSLTGGSYTGELFF. CDR3 bases: TGTGCCAGCAGTTCCCTAACAGGGGGCTCGTACACCGGGGAGCTGTTTTTT.

The J gene is TRBJ2-5, the V gene TRBV20-1, with 7 bases that match TRBD1. The germline V gene has CDR1 DFQATT and CDR2 SNEGSKA (reference sequence). The V and J ends lost 7 bases and 5 bases, in that order; junction bases with no gene match: 4. The CDR3 runs 11 residues. The CDR3 here is CSGPRGETQYF. CDR3 sequence (DNA): TGCAGTGGCCCCAGGGGGGAGACCCAGTACTTC.